This T cell receptor (beta chain) was obtained from a study of early T cells in non-severe SARS-CoV-2 infection. Study summary: Sequencing input comprised bulk RNA from unsorted whole blood; chain pairing was not available.

This clonotype has more than one count but fewer than ten. Its antigen is unidentified. Overall study results and limits: In VDJdb matching, anti-spike CD8 responses were favored while private and CD4 specificities went missing.

Losses at the gene ends were 3 bases for V and 0 bases for J; bases not matched to a gene: 5. CDR3 size: 16 residues. In germline, CDR1 is SGDLS, CDR2 YYNGEE. Individual cDNA molecules were tagged with unique molecular identifiers. In TCRdb, the 5' RACE reads were re-called with MiXCR into one record per CDR3 protein. The sample consists of under 65,000 distinct CDR3 sequences, roughly 12% of them appearing once. The receptor comes from an adult who was a healthcare worker with PCR-confirmed SARS-CoV-2 infection or an uninfected control (not recorded which). The sequenced material came from whole blood. The genes are TRBV9 and TRBJ2-4; 8 positions agree with TRBD2. In DNA form, the CDR3 reads TGTGCCAGCAGCGCAGATAGCGGGATAGCCAAAAACATTCAGTACTTC. As protein: CASSADSGIAKNIQYF.